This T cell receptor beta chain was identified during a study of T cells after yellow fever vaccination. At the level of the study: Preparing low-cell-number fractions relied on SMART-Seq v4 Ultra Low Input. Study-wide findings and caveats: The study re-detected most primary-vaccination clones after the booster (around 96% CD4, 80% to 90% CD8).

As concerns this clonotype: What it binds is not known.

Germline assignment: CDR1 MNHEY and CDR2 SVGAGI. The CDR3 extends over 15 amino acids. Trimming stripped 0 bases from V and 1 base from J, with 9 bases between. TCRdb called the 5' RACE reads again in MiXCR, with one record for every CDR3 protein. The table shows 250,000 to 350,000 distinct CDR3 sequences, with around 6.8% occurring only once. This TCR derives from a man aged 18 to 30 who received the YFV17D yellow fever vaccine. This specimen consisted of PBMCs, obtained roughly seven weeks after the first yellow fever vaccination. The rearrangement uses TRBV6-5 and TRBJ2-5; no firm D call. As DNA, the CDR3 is TGTGCCAGCAGTTACTCTGGTCCGGGCCAAGAGACCCAGTACTTC. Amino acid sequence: CASSYSGPGQETQYF.